This is a list of T cell receptor beta chains from one sample in a study of blood T cell repertoires in COVID-19. The assay was immunoSEQ multiplex PCR, and TCRdb's table has in-frame clones only and misses some. The data show around 150,000 clones, 80% to 90% seen once. The specimen was peripheral blood. The receptor source for this set is a man between 70 and 80 years old with acute or convalescent COVID-19. CDR3s include the opening cysteine and the closing phenylalanine or tryptophan. Each record gives: CDR3 DNA, CDR3 protein, V gene, clone size, J gene, D gene. A D gene is named only where the DNA matches it firmly. The listing skips clone size in some rows; elsewhere it reads once, few, many or a size class.

CDR3 DNA: TGTGCCACCAGTGATTTCCCTCCGGACAGGGGCCAAGAGACCCAGTACTTC
CDR3 protein: CATSDFPPDRGQETQYF
V gene: TRBV24-1
clone size: .
J gene: TRBJ2-5
D gene: TRBD1

CDR3 DNA: TGTGCCAGCAGCGAGGGACTAGCGGGGATCGGGGAGCTATTTTTT
CDR3 protein: CASSEGLAGIGELFF
V gene: TRBV14
clone size: .
J gene: TRBJ2-2
D gene: TRBD2

CDR3 DNA: TGTGCCAGCAGCCTGACTAGCCGATCCTACGAGCAGTACTTC
CDR3 protein: CASSLTSRSYEQYF
V gene: TRBV7-8
clone size: few
J gene: TRBJ2-7
D gene: TRBD2

CDR3 DNA: TGTGCCAGCAGTTACTCGTTAGCGGGAGGGGGAGAGACCCAGTACTTC
CDR3 protein: CASSYSLAGGGETQYF
V gene: TRBV6-6
clone size: .
J gene: TRBJ2-5
D gene: TRBD2

CDR3 DNA: TGTGCCAGCAGCTTGGGGACTAGCGGGAGCACAGATACGCAGTATTTT
CDR3 protein: CASSLGTSGSTDTQYF
V gene: TRBV7-6
clone size: .
J gene: TRBJ2-3
D gene: TRBD2

CDR3 DNA: TGTGCCAGCAGTCTCCAACCGGGACTAGCAGCATACGAGCAGTACTTC
CDR3 protein: CASSLQPGLAAYEQYF
V gene: TRBV28
clone size: .
J gene: TRBJ2-7
D gene: TRBD2

CDR3 DNA: TGTGCCAGCAGTTACTCGAGCGGGACGACAGATACGCAGTATTTT
CDR3 protein: CASSYSSGTTDTQYF
V gene: TRBV6-5
clone size: few
J gene: TRBJ2-3
D gene: TRBD2

CDR3 DNA: TGCGCCAGCCGGAAAGCGGGAGGGCCGAACAATGAGCAGTTCTTC
CDR3 protein: CASRKAGGPNNEQFF
V gene: TRBV10-1
clone size: .
J gene: TRBJ2-1
D gene: TRBD2

CDR3 DNA: TGTGCCAGCAGCTCCTTGACAGCCTACTATGGCTACACCTTC
CDR3 protein: CASSSLTAYYGYTF
V gene: TRBV5-6
clone size: .
J gene: TRBJ1-2
D gene: .

CDR3 DNA: TGTGCCACCTTAGCGGGAGGGCCTTGGGATACGCAGTATTTT
CDR3 protein: CATLAGGPWDTQYF
V gene: TRBV19
clone size: .
J gene: TRBJ2-3
D gene: TRBD2

CDR3 DNA: TGTGCCAGCAGTCTTTCAGGGGTGAACACTGAAGCTTTCTTT
CDR3 protein: CASSLSGVNTEAFF
V gene: TRBV11-3
clone size: once
J gene: TRBJ1-1
D gene: .

CDR3 DNA: TGCGCCAGCAGCTTGGACAGGAACACTGAAGCTTTCTTT
CDR3 protein: CASSLDRNTEAFF
V gene: TRBV5-1
clone size: .
J gene: TRBJ1-1
D gene: .

CDR3 DNA: TGTGCCAGCAGCTTGGAAGGGACTAGCGGGAGATATCCCTACGAGCAGTACTTC
CDR3 protein: CASSLEGTSGRYPYEQYF
V gene: TRBV5-8
clone size: .
J gene: TRBJ2-7
D gene: TRBD2

CDR3 DNA: TGTGCCAGCAGCTTGGACAGGGTGGCAACCTACGAGCAGTACTTC
CDR3 protein: CASSLDRVATYEQYF
V gene: TRBV7-2
clone size: .
J gene: TRBJ2-7
D gene: TRBD1

CDR3 DNA: TGTGCCAGCAGCTTGGACCCCGAATCGGACATTCAGTACTTC
CDR3 protein: CASSLDPESDIQYF
V gene: TRBV5-4
clone size: .
J gene: TRBJ2-4
D gene: .

CDR3 DNA: TGTGCCAGTAGGGAGAAGGGGTACACTGAAGCTTTCTTT
CDR3 protein: CASREKGYTEAFF
V gene: TRBV19
clone size: .
J gene: TRBJ1-1
D gene: .

CDR3 DNA: TGTGCCAGCAGCCGGACTAGCCTAAACTACAATGAGCAGTTCTTC
CDR3 protein: CASSRTSLNYNEQFF
V gene: TRBV11-3
clone size: .
J gene: TRBJ2-1
D gene: TRBD2

CDR3 DNA: TGTGCCAGCAGTTTATCCCTGACCGGGGAGCTGTTTTTT
CDR3 protein: CASSLSLTGELFF
V gene: TRBV27
clone size: .
J gene: TRBJ2-2
D gene: .

CDR3 DNA: TGTGCCAGCAGTTTAAGGCAGGAAGAGATCTTCAATTCACCCCTCCACTTT
CDR3 protein: CASSLRQEEIFNSPLHF
V gene: TRBV28
clone size: few
J gene: TRBJ1-6
D gene: .

CDR3 DNA: TGTGCCAGCAGCCGCGGGACTAGCGGGAGCGGAGTCTACGAGCAGTACTTC
CDR3 protein: CASSRGTSGSGVYEQYF
V gene: TRBV7-2
clone size: .
J gene: TRBJ2-7
D gene: TRBD2

CDR3 DNA: TGTGCCAGCAGCGATTCTACGCGGGGACAGACCTACGAGCAGTACTTC
CDR3 protein: CASSDSTRGQTYEQYF
V gene: TRBV9
clone size: .
J gene: TRBJ2-7
D gene: .

CDR3 DNA: TGTGCCAGCAGTTTGACAGCCCCTATAAGGACAGATACGCAGTATTTT
CDR3 protein: CASSLTAPIRTDTQYF
V gene: TRBV27
clone size: few
J gene: TRBJ2-3
D gene: .

CDR3 DNA: TGTGCCAGCAGCCAAGGGGGACAGGGACACTATGGCTACACCTTC
CDR3 protein: CASSQGGQGHYGYTF
V gene: TRBV14
clone size: once
J gene: TRBJ1-2
D gene: TRBD1

CDR3 DNA: TGTGCCAGCAGCCACAGGGGAAATGAGCAGTTCTTC
CDR3 protein: CASSHRGNEQFF
V gene: TRBV7-9
clone size: .
J gene: TRBJ2-1
D gene: TRBD1

CDR3 DNA: TGTGCCACCATGGCTAGCACAGATACGCAGTATTTT
CDR3 protein: CATMASTDTQYF
V gene: TRBV24-1
clone size: .
J gene: TRBJ2-3
D gene: .

CDR3 DNA: TGTGCCAGTAGTATTTCGGTGAACACCGGGGAGCTGTTTTTT
CDR3 protein: CASSISVNTGELFF
V gene: TRBV19
clone size: .
J gene: TRBJ2-2
D gene: .

CDR3 DNA: TGTGCCTGGAGTGCAGACACGAACACTGAAGCTTTCTTT
CDR3 protein: CAWSADTNTEAFF
V gene: TRBV30
clone size: few
J gene: TRBJ1-1
D gene: .

CDR3 DNA: TGTGCCAGCAGCAACCGGGGACTAGCGGGAGGGCCTGACACCGGGGAGCTGTTTTTT
CDR3 protein: CASSNRGLAGGPDTGELFF
V gene: TRBV7-8
clone size: once
J gene: TRBJ2-2
D gene: TRBD2

CDR3 DNA: TGTGCCAGCTCACCCACCCAGACAGTCATAGCCCAGTACTTC
CDR3 protein: CASSPTQTVIAQYF
V gene: TRBV18
clone size: .
J gene: TRBJ2-5
D gene: .

CDR3 DNA: TGTGCCAGCAGCACCGGACTAGCCTACGAGCAGTACTTC
CDR3 protein: CASSTGLAYEQYF
V gene: TRBV11-3
clone size: once
J gene: TRBJ2-7
D gene: TRBD2

CDR3 DNA: TGTGCCAGCAGCCTAGCGGGAGGTTCAGATACGCAGTATTTT
CDR3 protein: CASSLAGGSDTQYF
V gene: TRBV5-4
clone size: .
J gene: TRBJ2-3
D gene: TRBD2

CDR3 DNA: TGTGCCAGCAGGAGCCAGGGGTCAGGAGGAAACACCATATATTTT
CDR3 protein: CASRSQGSGGNTIYF
V gene: TRBV3-1/TRBV3-2
clone size: few
J gene: TRBJ1-3
D gene: .

CDR3 DNA: TGCGCCAGCAGCTTAACAGGGGGCGGGTACAATGAGCAGTTCTTC
CDR3 protein: CASSLTGGGYNEQFF
V gene: TRBV5-1
clone size: .
J gene: TRBJ2-1
D gene: TRBD1

CDR3 DNA: TGTGCCAGCAGTTATCTCTTAGCCCAAGAGACCCAGTACTTC
CDR3 protein: CASSYLLAQETQYF
V gene: TRBV6-2/TRBV6-3
clone size: .
J gene: TRBJ2-5
D gene: .